The 14 T cell receptor beta chains in this list originate from one sample, sequenced in a study of cytomegalovirus exposure and HLA in healthy donors. Using immunoSEQ multiplex PCR, the repertoire was profiled, and TCRdb retains in-frame clones only, with some absent. This sample has 150,000 to 250,000 clones, with around 84% found just once. Specimen: PBMCs. Every receptor here comes from a woman aged 25 to 39 in good health and CMV-seropositive.

The rearrangement links TRBV6-6 to TRBJ2-4; D possibly corresponds to TRBD1 (6 bases). Trimming removed 5 bases from V and 0 bases from J, with 14 bases in between. The CDR3 is 16 amino acids. Germline V CDR1 and CDR2: MNHNY, SVGAGI (reference sequence). The CDR3 nucleotides read TGTGCCAGCAGTAGAAGGACAGAGCTAGCCAAAAACATTCAGTACTTC. This gives the protein CASSRRTELAKNIQYF.

This clone was seen just once. V and J are TRBV30 and TRBJ1-3, with 7 bases aligning to TRBD1. Trimming removed 5 bases from V and 5 bases from J; junction bases left unmatched: 9. CDR1 and CDR2 (germline): GTSNPN, SVGIG (reference sequence). This CDR3 region has 14 residues. The CDR3 region is CAWAVQGGRNTIYF. DNA for the CDR3: TGTGCCTGGGCAGTTCAGGGGGGTAGAAACACCATATATTTT.

The chain carries TRBV4-2 and TRBJ2-5; 7 bases agree with TRBD1. CDR1 and CDR2 from the germline V gene are LGHNA and YNFKEQ. Trimming removed 1 base from V and 2 bases from J; junction bases left unmatched: 4. This CDR3 contains 15 residues. CDR3 coding DNA: TGTGCCAGCAGCCAAGGGGACAGAACTCAAGAGACCCAGTACTTC. Amino acid sequence: CASSQGDRTQETQYF.

The V and J genes are TRBV5-5 and TRBJ2-7; 9 positions agree with TRBD1. Germline-derived CDR1 and CDR2 are SGHKS and YYEKEE (reference sequence). The CDR3 contains 16 residues. With V trimmed by 1 base and J by 4 bases, 9 bases remained unmatched. CDR3 nucleotides: TGTGCCAGCAGCTTGCGGACAGGGGTACCGAGTTACGAGCAGTACTTC. This codes for CASSLRTGVPSYEQYF.

The chain employs TRBV5-1 and TRBJ2-2, with 10 bases matching TRBD2. The CDR3 totals 16 residues. With 0 bases clipped from V and 6 bases from J, the junction kept 5 bases outside the gene matches. CDR1 is SGHRS, CDR2 YFSETQ, per germline. The CDR3, as DNA: TGCGCCAGCAGCTTGGCGGCTAGCGGGAGCCCCGGGGAGCTGTTTTTT. Protein product: CASSLAASGSPGELFF.

CDR3: CASSIRLAGGNYEQYF. The CDR3 nucleotides are TGTGCCAGTAGTATACGTCTAGCGGGAGGCAACTACGAGCAGTACTTC. This chain uses TRBV19 with TRBJ2-7; 11 positions agree with TRBD2. V gave up 2 bases and J gave up 3 bases; unmatched junction bases: 6. Germline V CDR1 and CDR2: LNHDA, SQIVND (reference sequence). This CDR3 comprises 16 residues.

CDR3 residues: CASSYSGTAYQAFF. The DNA for the CDR3 is TGTGCCAGCAGTTACTCCGGGACAGCGTACCAAGCTTTCTTT. The chain has TRBV6-5 and TRBJ1-1; 7 bases line up with TRBD1. The V gene's germline CDR1 is MNHEY and CDR2 SVGAGI. CDR3 length: 14 residues. V lost 0 bases to trimming and J lost 9 bases; unmatched junction nucleotides: 7.

This chain links TRBV6-5 with TRBJ2-2; TRBD2 might be the D (5 bases). Trimming left V 5 bases short and J 6 bases short, with 7 bases between. The germline V gene encodes CDR1 MNHEY and CDR2 SVGAGI. The CDR3 is made up of 12 amino acids. In nucleotides, the CDR3 is TGTGCCAGCAGTCGGGGTGCCGGGGAGCTGTTTTTT. Its protein product is CASSRGAGELFF.

The V call is TRBV30, the J call TRBJ1-2; D possibly corresponds to TRBD1 (5 bases). CDR3 length equals 14 residues. The germline CDR1 and CDR2 sequences are GTSNPN and SVGIG (reference sequence). V gave up 2 bases and J gave up 0 bases, with 10 bases separating them. CDR3 coding DNA: TGTGCCTGGAGTCGACAGCCCGCTAACTATGGCTACACCTTC. It yields the protein CAWSRQPANYGYTF.

The V call is TRBV30, the J call TRBJ2-5; TRBD2 matches at 8 bases. Germline CDR1 reads GTSNPN; CDR2 reads SVGIG (reference sequence). This CDR3 is built from 14 residues. V shed 8 bases and J 4 bases; nucleotides not matched to a gene: 12. The CDR3 region has the DNA TGTGCCGGCCAGCGGGAGAATGGATTAGAGACCCAGTACTTC. This gives the protein CAGQRENGLETQYF.

The chain combines TRBV11-2 with TRBJ2-7; 9 positions match TRBD1. The CDR3 is 14 amino acids. Germline CDR1 is SGHAT and CDR2 is FQNNGV. The V and J ends lost 5 bases and 5 bases, in that order; junction bases with no gene match: 7. CDR3 sequence: CASSQDRGVHEQYF. The DNA of the CDR3 is TGTGCCAGCAGCCAAGACAGGGGGGTCCACGAGCAGTACTTC.

The gene calls are TRBV11-2 and TRBJ2-7, with a possible D match to TRBD1 (6 bases). Trimming took 0 bases from V and 1 from J, leaving 7 bases between them. Per germline, CDR1 SGHAT and CDR2 FQNNGV. CDR3 length: 14 residues. CDR3 residues: CASSLDRGSYEQYF. In nucleotides, the CDR3 is TGTGCCAGCAGCTTAGACAGGGGATCCTACGAGCAGTACTTC.

In its sample, this clone was seen once. The J gene is TRBJ1-2, the V gene TRBV6-5; 7 bases match TRBD1. This CDR3 is built from 16 residues. The ends lost 3 bases at V and 3 bases at J; junction bases unmatched: 10. Per germline, CDR1 MNHEY and CDR2 SVGAGI. CDR3 in amino acids: CASSYLGQDKYYGYTF. CDR3 DNA sequence: TGTGCCAGCAGTTATTTAGGACAGGACAAATACTATGGCTACACCTTC.

This clone occurred once. This sequence joins TRBV6-1 and TRBJ2-7; TRBD1 agrees at 7 bases. Per germline, CDR1 MNHNS and CDR2 SASEGT. This CDR3 comprises 14 residues. After removal of 3 bases from V and 6 bases from J, the junction contained 8 bases not matched to a gene. The CDR3 is CASSEILTGSEQYF. In DNA form, the CDR3 reads TGTGCCAGCAGTGAGATATTGACAGGGAGCGAGCAGTACTTC.